This T cell receptor beta chain is from a study of T cells in Graves' hyperthyroidism and ophthalmopathy. Study context: Peripheral blood was drawn at first diagnosis, prior to all treatment.

There were TCR beta CDR3 regions amplified from RNA transcripts. TCR CDR3 regions were first amplified by RT-PCR with HTBI primers. TCRdb used MiXCR to reprocess the multiplex PCR reads, holding one entry per CDR3 protein. The top ten hold roughly a sixth of the sample, which has under 750,000 distinct CDR3 sequences, around a sixth seen once. Per the germline V gene, CDR1 is SGHVS and CDR2 is FNYEAQ. The V gene lost 3 bases and the J gene lost 3 bases, with 13 bases spanning the gap. The CDR3 is 15 residues long. The V gene is TRBV7-6, the J gene TRBJ2-3; no clear D. Sequenced: blood. The clonotype originates from a woman between 50 and 59 years old with Graves' hyperthyroidism that later progressed to Graves' ophthalmopathy. The CDR3 loop is CASSFVPTLTDTQYF. CDR3 nucleotide sequence: TGTGCCAGCAGCTTTGTCCCCACGTTGACAGATACGCAGTATTTT.